This T cell receptor beta chain was sequenced for a study of T cell responses to AZD1222 COVID-19 vaccine (dated by TCRdb to 2020 to 2022). With regard to the full study: A total of about 250 trial participants underwent TCR sequencing, of whom under 220 had received two doses of AZD1222 and roughly 26 had received two doses of the MenACWY control vaccine. Trial participants were enrolled by age into 18-55, 56-69 and 70-plus year subgroups, with approximately 150, 30 and 60 TCR-sequenced participants respectively. What the authors observed across the whole study: After two AZD1222 doses, both the breadth and the depth of spike-specific TCRs were significantly higher than at day 0 and than in MenACWY recipients. In the small 56-69-year group, the increase in depth fell short of significance, most likely because of low power. Because no day 14 peak-response samples were available, repertoires were characterized only after the peak T cell response. Conclusions about previously exposed vaccinees are limited because only a handful of AZD1222 recipients were SARS-CoV-2 seropositive at baseline. Participants were mostly white British and included more females than males, and it was suggested by the authors that clonal diversity may have been underestimated. Reportedly, close to half of the unique spike-specific TCRs recognized epitopes lying outside the regions that are mutated in the B.1.351 and B.1.1.7 variants. The vaccine-associated CD4 TCRs covered the entire spike protein, and the dominant responses fell in regions 160-218 and 743-854.

CDR1 and CDR2 were assigned from the germline V gene as SGHRS and YFSETQ. The CDR3 contains 15 residues, cysteine and phenylalanine counted. Only CDR3 DNA remains: 45 bases, in frame from the first base. The germline ends are 9 bases apart after V is trimmed by 1 base and J by 1 base. Concerning this clone: Its recognized antigen is unknown. There are no base qualities to consult, and no much larger clone falls within one base.

The CDR3 regions of human TCRbeta chains were analyzed by immunosequencing. As for the authors' bioinformatics: Repertoire TCRs were checked for matches against a reference library of SARS-CoV-2-specific TCRs that had been generated using the MIRA antigen-specificity platform. Breadth meant the fraction of unique TCRs that were SARS-CoV-2-associated, whereas depth meant the fraction of total T cells that were SARS-CoV-2-associated. Using the MIRA data, each spike-specific TCR was mapped to the spike region that the TCR reacts to and placed in a CD4 or CD8 class. Log10-transformed breadth and depth values were compared by one-way ANOVA with Sidak's multiple comparisons tests. The source is immuneACCESS, and TCRdb retained only in-frame sequences with V and J called. Part of the clones is not carried over; for the studies checked, unresolved V genes explain less than half of this, and the remainder is unexplained. The DNA was the basis for D and trimming; V, J and clone size are from that table. This sample comprises fewer than 120,000 clones, about 94% of them detected only once. Roughly 3.1% of the sample belongs to the ten largest clones.

The sample's time point label, decoded: about 28 days (+/-7) after the second vaccine dose. AZD1222 recipients given second doses at about 4 weeks or at about 12 weeks were pooled, since spike-specific TCR depth and breadth were not found to differ between the two schedules. Samples from vaccinated people were obtained from the UK trials COV001 and COV002, which included a single-blind randomized controlled phase 2/3 trial of AZD1222 (ChAdOx1 nCoV-19) in healthy adults. For TCRbeta chain sequencing, PBMC samples were collected from trial participants at day 0 and at day 28 after the second dose. Material: peripheral blood, obtained 28 days after the second AZD1222 dose. The sequence was obtained from an adult who received the AZD1222 COVID-19 vaccine. The sequence is built from TRBV5-1 and TRBJ2-1; no D gene can be assigned with confidence. The CDR3: CASSLTIGSYNEQFF. The nucleotides are TGCGCCAGCAGCTTGACTATAGGGTCCTACAATGAGCAGTTCTTC.